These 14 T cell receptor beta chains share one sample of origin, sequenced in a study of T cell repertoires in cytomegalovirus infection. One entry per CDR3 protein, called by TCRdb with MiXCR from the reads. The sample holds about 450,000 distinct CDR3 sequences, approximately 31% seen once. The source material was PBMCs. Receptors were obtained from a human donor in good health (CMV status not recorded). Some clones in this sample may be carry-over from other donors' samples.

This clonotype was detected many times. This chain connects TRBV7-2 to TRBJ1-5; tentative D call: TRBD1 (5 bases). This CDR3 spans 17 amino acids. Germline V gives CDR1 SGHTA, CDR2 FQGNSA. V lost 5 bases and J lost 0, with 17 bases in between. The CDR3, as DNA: TGTGCCAGCAGCGACCGGCTGACAGAGAATAGCAATCAGCCCCAGCATTTT. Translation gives CASSDRLTENSNQPQHF.

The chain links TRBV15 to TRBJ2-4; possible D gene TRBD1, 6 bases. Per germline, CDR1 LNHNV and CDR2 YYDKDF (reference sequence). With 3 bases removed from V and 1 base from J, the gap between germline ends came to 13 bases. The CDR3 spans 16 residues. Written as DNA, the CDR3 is TGTGCCACCAGCAGTGTTGGGGGCCCGGCCAAAAACATTCAGTACTTC. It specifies CATSSVGGPAKNIQYF.

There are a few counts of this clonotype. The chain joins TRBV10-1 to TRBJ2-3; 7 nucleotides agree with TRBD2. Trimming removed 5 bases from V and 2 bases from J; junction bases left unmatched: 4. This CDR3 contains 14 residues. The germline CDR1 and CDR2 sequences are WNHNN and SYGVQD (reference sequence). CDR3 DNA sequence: TGCGCCAGCAGTCGCGAGCGGGACACAGATACGCAGTATTTT. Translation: CASSRERDTDTQYF.

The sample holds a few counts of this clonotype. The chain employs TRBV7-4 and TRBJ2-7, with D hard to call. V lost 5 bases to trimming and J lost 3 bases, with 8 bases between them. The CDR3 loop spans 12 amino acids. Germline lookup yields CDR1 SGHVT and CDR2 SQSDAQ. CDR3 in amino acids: CASSIDGYEQYF. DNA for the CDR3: TGTGCCAGCAGCATAGACGGCTACGAGCAGTACTTC.

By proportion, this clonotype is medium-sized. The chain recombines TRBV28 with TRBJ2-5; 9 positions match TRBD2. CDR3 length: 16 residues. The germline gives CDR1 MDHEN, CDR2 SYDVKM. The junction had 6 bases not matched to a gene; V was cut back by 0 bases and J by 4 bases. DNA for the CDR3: TGTGCCAGCAGTTTATGGGCGGGGGGGCCGGGAGAGACCCAGTACTTC. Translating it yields CASSLWAGGPGETQYF.

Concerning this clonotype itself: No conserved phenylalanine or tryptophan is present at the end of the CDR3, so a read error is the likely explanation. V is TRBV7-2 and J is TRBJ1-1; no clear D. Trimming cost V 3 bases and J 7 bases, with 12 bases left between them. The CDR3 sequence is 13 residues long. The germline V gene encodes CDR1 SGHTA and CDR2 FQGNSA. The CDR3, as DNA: TGTGCCAGCAGCTTCGCGCCCCTTTTTGAAGCTTTCTGT. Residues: CASSFAPLFEAFC.

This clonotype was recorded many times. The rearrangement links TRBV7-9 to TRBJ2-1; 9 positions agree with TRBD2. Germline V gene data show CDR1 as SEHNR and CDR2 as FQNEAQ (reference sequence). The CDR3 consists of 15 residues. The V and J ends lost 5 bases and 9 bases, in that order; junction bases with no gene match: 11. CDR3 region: CASSLSSGARGEQFF. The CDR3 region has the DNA TGTGCCAGCAGCCTCTCTAGCGGGGCGCGGGGTGAGCAGTTCTTC.

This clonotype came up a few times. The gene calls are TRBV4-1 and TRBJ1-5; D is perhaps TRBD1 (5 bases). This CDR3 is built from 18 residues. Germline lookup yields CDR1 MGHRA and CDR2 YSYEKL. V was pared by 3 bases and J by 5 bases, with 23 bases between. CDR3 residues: CASSQVAGGLTPHQPQHF. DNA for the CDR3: TGCGCCAGCAGCCAGGTGGCGGGGGGACTAACACCCCATCAGCCCCAGCATTTT.

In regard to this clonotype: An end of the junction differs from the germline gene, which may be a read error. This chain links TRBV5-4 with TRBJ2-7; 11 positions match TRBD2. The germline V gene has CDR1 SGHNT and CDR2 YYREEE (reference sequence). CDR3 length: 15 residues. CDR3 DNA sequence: TGTGCCAGCACCAACGGGACTAGCGGAACCTACGAGCAGTCCTTC. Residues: CASTNGTSGTYEQSF.

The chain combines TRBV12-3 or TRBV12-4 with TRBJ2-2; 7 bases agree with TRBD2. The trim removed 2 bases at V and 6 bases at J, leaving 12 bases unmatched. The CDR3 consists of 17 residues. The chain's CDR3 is CASSLQLVAGRAGELFF. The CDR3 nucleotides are TGTGCCAGCAGTTTACAATTGGTAGCGGGTAGGGCCGGGGAGCTGTTTTTT.

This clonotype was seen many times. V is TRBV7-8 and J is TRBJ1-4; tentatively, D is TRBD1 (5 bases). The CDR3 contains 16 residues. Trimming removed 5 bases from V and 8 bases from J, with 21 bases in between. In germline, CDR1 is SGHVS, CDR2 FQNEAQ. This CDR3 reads CASSTGRRQGGEKLFF. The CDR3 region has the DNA TGTGCCAGCAGCACGGGACGGCGGCAGGGAGGGGAAAAACTGTTTTTT.

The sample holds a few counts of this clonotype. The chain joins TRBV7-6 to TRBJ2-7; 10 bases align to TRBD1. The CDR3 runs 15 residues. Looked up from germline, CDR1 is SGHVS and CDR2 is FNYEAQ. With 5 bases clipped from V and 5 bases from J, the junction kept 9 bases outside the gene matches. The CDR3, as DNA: TGTGCCAGCAGCACAGCCGGACAGGGGGAAAACGAGCAGTACTTC. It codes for CASSTAGQGENEQYF.

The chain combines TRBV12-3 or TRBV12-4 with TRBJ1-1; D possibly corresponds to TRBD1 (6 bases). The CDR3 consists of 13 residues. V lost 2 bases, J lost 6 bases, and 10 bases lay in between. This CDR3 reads CASSLQSGAEAFF. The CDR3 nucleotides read TGTGCCAGCAGTTTACAGTCAGGGGCTGAAGCTTTCTTT.

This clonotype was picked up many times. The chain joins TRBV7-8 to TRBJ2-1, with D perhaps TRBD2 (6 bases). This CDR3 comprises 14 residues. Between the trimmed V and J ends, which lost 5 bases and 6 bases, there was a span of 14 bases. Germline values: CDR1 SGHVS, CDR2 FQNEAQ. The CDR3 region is CASSPPRGVNEQFF. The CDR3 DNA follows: TGTGCCAGCAGCCCCCCGCGGGGTGTCAATGAGCAGTTCTTC.